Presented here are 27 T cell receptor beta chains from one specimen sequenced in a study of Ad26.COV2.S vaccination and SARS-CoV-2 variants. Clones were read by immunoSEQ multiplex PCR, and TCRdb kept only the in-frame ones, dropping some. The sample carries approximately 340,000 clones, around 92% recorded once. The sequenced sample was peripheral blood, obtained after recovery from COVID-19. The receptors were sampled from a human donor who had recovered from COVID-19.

This CDR3 is CASAPGTINSPLHF. The DNA of the CDR3 is TGTGCCAGCGCTCCCGGGACGATTAATTCACCCCTCCACTTT. The V and J genes are TRBV9 and TRBJ1-6, with a tentative D call TRBD1 (5 bases). Deletions cut 7 bases from V and 6 bases from J, with 14 bases between. Germline V gene sequence: CDR1 SGDLS, CDR2 YYNGEE. The CDR3 has 14 residues.

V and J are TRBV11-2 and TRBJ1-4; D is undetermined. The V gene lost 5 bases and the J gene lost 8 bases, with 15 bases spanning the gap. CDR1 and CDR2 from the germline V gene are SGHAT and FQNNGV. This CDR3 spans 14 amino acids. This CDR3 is CASSQDNRYEKLFF. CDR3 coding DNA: TGTGCCAGCAGCCAAGACAATAGATACGAAAAACTGTTTTTT. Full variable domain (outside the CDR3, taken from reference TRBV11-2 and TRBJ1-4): EAGVAQSPRYKIIEKRQSVAFWCNPISGHATLYWYQQILGQGPKLLIQFQNNGVVDDSQLPKDRFSAERLKGVDSTLKIQPAKLEDSAVYLCASSQDNRYEKLFFGSGTQLSVL.

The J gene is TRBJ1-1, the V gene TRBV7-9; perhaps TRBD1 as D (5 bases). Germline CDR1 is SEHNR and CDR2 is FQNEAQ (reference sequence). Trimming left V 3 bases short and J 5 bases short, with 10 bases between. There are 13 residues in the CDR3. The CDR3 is CASSFQEGTEAFF. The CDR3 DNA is TGTGCCAGCAGCTTCCAGGAGGGGACTGAAGCTTTCTTT.

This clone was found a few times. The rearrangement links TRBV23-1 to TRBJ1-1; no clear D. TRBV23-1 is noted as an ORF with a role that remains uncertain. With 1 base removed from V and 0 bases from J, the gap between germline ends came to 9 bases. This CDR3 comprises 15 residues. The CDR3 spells CASSQFPQMNTEAFF. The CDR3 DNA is TGCGCCAGCAGTCAATTTCCCCAAATGAACACTGAAGCTTTCTTT.

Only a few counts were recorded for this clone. CDR3 nucleotide sequence: TGTGCCAGCAGCTTAGATCGATTGGGGGAGAACACTGAAGCTTTCTTT. As protein: CASSLDRLGENTEAFF. This chain joins TRBV11-2 and TRBJ1-1, with TRBD1 as a possible D gene (5 bases). With 0 bases removed from V and 1 base from J, the gap between germline ends came to 12 bases. CDR1 is SGHAT and CDR2 is FQNNGV in the germline V gene. This CDR3 contains 16 residues. The full variable domain, rest sourced from reference TRBV11-2 and TRBJ1-1, is EAGVAQSPRYKIIEKRQSVAFWCNPISGHATLYWYQQILGQGPKLLIQFQNNGVVDDSQLPKDRFSAERLKGVDSTLKIQPAKLEDSAVYLCASSLDRLGENTEAFFGQGTRLTVV.

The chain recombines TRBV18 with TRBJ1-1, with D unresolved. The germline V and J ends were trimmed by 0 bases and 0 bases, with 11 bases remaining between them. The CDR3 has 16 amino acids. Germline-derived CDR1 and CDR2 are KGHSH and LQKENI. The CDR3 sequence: CASSPPNMRVNTEAFF. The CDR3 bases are TGTGCCAGCTCACCACCGAACATGAGAGTGAACACTGAAGCTTTCTTT.

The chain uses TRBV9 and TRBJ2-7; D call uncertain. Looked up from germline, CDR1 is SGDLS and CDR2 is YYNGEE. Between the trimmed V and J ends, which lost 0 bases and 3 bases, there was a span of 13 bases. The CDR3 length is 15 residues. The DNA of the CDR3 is TGTGCCAGCAGCGTAGGGTCCGGGTCCGTCTACGAGCAGTACTTC. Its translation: CASSVGSGSVYEQYF.

CDR3: CASSSSGQGNYGYTF. CDR3 in DNA: TGTGCCAGCAGCTCATCCGGACAGGGGAACTATGGCTACACCTTC. V usage is TRBV5-5 and J usage is TRBJ1-2; 9 bases fit TRBD1. This CDR3 spans 15 amino acids. J gave up 2 bases and V 3 bases, and 5 bases lay outside the gene matches. Germline assignment: CDR1 SGHKS and CDR2 YYEKEE (reference sequence).

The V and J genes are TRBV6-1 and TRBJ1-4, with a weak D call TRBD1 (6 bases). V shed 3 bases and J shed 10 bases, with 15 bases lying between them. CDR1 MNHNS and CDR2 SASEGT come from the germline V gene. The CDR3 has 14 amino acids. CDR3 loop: CASSEAGATRKLFF. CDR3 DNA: TGTGCCAGCAGTGAGGCAGGGGCTACCAGAAAACTGTTTTTT.

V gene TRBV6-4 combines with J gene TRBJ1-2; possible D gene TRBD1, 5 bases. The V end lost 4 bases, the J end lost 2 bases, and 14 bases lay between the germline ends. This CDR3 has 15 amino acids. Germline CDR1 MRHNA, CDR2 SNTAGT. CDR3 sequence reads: CASSVIAGQNYGYTF. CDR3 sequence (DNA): TGTGCCAGCAGTGTAATCGCAGGACAAAACTATGGCTACACCTTC.

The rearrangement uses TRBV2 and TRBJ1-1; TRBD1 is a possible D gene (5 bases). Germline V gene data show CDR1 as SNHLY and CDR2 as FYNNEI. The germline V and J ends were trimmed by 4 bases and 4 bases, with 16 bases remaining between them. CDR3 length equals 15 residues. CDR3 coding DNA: TGTGCCAGCAGTGGCTTTACACGGAGGGGCACTGAAGCTTTCTTT. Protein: CASSGFTRRGTEAFF.

The CDR3 here is CASSLVRDRIHTIYF. For the CDR3, the DNA is TGTGCCAGCAGCTTAGTGCGGGACAGGATACACACCATATATTTT. The V gene is TRBV7-2, the J gene TRBJ1-3, with 8 positions matching TRBD1. The CDR3 contains 15 residues. Germline V gene data show CDR1 as SGHTA and CDR2 as FQGNSA. Trimming at V came to 1 base and at J to 8 bases, leaving 7 bases not matched to a gene.

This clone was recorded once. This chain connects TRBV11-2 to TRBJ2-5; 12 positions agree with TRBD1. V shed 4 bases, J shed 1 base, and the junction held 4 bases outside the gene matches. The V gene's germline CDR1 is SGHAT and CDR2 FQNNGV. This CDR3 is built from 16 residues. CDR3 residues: CASSWGQGALQETQYF. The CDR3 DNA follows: TGTGCCAGCAGCTGGGGACAGGGGGCCCTCCAAGAGACCCAGTACTTC.

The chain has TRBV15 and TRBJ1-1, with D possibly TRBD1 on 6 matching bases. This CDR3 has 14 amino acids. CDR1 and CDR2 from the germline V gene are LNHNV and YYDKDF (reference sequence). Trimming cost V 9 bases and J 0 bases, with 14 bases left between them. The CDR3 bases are TGTGCCACGGCGGCTGGGACACTGAACACTGAAGCTTTCTTT. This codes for CATAAGTLNTEAFF.

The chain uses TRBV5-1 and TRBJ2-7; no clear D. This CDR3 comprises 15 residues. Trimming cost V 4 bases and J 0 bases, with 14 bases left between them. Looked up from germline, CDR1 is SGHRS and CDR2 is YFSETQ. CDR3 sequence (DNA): TGCGCCAGCAGCCCCCGGCCGGGCGGCTCCTACGAGCAGTACTTC. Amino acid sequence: CASSPRPGGSYEQYF.

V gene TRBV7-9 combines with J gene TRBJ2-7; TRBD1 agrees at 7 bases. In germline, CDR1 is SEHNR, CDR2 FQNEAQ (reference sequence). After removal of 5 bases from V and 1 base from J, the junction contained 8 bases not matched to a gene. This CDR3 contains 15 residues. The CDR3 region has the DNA TGTGCCAGCAGCCCAAAGTTGGACAGGTCCTACGAGCAGTACTTC. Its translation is CASSPKLDRSYEQYF.

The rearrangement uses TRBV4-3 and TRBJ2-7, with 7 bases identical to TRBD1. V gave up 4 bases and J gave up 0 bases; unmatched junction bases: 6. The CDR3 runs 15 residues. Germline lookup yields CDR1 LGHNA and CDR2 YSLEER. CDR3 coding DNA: TGCGCCAGCAGCCGAGCAGGGGGAAGCTCCTACGAGCAGTACTTC. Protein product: CASSRAGGSSYEQYF.

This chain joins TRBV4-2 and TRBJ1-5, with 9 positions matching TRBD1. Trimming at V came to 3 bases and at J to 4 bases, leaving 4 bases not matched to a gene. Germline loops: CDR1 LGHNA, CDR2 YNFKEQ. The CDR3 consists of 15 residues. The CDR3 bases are TGTGCCAGCAGCCAGCCGGACAGGGGTAATCAGCCCCAGCATTTT. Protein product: CASSQPDRGNQPQHF.

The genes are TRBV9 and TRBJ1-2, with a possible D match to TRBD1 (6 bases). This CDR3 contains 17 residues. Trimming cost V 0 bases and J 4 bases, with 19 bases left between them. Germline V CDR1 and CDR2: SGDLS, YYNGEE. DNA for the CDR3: TGTGCCAGCAGCGTAGCGTCGATGGACAGTCCCTCCTATGGCTACACCTTC. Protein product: CASSVASMDSPSYGYTF.

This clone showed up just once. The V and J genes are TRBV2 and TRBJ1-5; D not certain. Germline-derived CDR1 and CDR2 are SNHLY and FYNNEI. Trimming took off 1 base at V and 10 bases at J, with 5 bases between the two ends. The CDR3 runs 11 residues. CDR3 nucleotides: TGTGCCAGCAGTGAAGTAGGTCCCCAGCATTTT. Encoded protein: CASSEVGPQHF.

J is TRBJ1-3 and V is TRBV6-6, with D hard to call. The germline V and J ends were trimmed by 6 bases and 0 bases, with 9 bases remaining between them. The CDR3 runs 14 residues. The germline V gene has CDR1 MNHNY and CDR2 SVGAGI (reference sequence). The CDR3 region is CASSVQNSGNTIYF. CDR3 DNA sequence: TGTGCCAGCAGCGTACAAAACTCTGGAAACACCATATATTTT.

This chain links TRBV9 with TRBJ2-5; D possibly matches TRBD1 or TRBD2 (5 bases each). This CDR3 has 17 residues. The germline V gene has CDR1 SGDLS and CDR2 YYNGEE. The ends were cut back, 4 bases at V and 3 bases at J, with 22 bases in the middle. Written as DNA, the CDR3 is TGTGCCAGCAGCCCCCGCCCCGGGACCGACGATGAAGAGACCCAGTACTTC. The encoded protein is CASSPRPGTDDEETQYF.

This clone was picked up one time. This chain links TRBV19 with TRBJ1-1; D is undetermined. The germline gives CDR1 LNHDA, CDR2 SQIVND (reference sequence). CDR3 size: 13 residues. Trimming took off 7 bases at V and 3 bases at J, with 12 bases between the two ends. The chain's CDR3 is CASTSREDTEAFF. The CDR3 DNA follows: TGTGCCAGTACCTCCCGCGAGGACACTGAAGCTTTCTTT.

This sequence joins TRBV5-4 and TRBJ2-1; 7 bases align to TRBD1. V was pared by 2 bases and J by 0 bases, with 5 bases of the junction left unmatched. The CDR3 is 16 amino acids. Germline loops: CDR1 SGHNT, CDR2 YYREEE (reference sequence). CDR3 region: CASSLGGPISYNEQFF. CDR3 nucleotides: TGTGCCAGCAGCTTAGGGGGCCCTATCTCCTACAATGAGCAGTTCTTC.

The CDR3 region is CASSPTGHGGYTF. The CDR3 DNA sequence: TGTGCCAGCAGTCCGACAGGGCATGGGGGCTACACCTTC. The V call is TRBV6-6, the J call TRBJ1-2; 7 bases fit TRBD1. The CDR3 totals 13 residues. Trimming cost V 5 bases and J 8 bases; bases outside gene matches: 8. Germline V CDR1 and CDR2: MNHNY, SVGAGI (reference sequence).

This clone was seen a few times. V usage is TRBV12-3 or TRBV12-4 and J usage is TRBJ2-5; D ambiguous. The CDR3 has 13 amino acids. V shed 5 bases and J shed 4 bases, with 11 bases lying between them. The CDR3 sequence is CASSLPGRETQYF. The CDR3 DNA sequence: TGTGCCAGCAGTCTACCGGGCCGAGAGACCCAGTACTTC.

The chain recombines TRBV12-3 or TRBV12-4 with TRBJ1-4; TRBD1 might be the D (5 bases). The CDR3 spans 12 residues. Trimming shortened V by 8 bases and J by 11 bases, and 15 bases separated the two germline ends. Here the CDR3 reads CASQGTLNKLFF. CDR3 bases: TGTGCCAGCCAGGGAACGCTGAACAAACTGTTTTTT.